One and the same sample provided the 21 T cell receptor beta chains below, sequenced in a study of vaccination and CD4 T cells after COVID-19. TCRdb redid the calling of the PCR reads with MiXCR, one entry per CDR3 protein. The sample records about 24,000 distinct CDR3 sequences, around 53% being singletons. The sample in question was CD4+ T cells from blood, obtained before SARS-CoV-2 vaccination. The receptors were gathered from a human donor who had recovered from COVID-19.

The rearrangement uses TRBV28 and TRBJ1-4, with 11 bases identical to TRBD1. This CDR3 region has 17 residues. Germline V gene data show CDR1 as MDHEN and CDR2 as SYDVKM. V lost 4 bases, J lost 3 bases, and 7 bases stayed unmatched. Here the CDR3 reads CASSSQDRGLSNEKLFF. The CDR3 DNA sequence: TGTGCCAGCAGTTCACAGGACAGGGGGCTATCTAATGAAAAACTGTTTTTT.

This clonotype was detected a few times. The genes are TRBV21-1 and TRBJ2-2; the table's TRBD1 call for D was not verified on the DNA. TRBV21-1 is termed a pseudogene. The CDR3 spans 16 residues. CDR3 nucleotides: TGTGCCAGCAGCAAAGACAGGACAGGGAACACCGGGGAGCTGTTTTTT. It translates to CASSKDRTGNTGELFF.

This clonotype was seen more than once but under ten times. The CDR3 spells CSALRQKGTSIPDTQYF. CDR3 coding DNA: TGCAGTGCTCTAAGACAAAAGGGGACTAGTATCCCAGATACGCAGTATTTT. The chain recombines TRBV20-1 with TRBJ2-3, with TRBD2 matching 8 bases. CDR3 size: 17 residues. The germline CDR1 and CDR2 sequences are DFQATT and SNEGSKA (reference sequence). Trimming removed 5 bases from V and 4 bases from J; junction bases left unmatched: 17.

The DNA of the CDR3 is TGTGCCAGTAGTGTGGCAGATACGCAGTATTTT. It specifies CASSVADTQYF. This chain connects TRBV19 to TRBJ2-3; D gene unclear. V was shortened by 5 bases and J by 4 bases, with 4 bases between the two germline ends. CDR3 length equals 11 residues. Germline V gene data show CDR1 as LNHDA and CDR2 as SQIVND (reference sequence).

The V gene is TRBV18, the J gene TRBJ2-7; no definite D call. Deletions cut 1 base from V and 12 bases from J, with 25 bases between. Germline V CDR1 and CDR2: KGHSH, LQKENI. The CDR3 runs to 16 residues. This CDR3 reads CASSPRGRPSPTTVYF. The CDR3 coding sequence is TGTGCCAGCTCACCACGTGGCAGGCCCTCCCCCACAACGGTGTACTTC.

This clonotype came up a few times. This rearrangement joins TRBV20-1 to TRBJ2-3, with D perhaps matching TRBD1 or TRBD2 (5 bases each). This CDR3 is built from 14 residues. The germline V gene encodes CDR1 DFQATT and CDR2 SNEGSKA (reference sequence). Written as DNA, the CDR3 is TGCAGGGTAACCCGGGACCCCCGCGAAGATACGCAGTATTTT. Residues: CRVTRDPREDTQYF.

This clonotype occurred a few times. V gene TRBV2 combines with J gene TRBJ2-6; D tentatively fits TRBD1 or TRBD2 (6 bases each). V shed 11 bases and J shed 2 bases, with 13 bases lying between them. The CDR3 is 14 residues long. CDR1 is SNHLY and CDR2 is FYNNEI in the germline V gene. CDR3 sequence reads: CAGRRGAGANVLTF. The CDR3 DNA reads TGTGCCGGGAGGAGGGGGGCTGGGGCCAACGTCCTGACTTTC.

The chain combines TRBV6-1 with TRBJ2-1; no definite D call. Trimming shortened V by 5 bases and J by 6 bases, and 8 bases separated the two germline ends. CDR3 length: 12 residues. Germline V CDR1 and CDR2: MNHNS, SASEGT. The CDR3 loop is CASSMPGNEQFF. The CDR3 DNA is TGTGCCAGCAGTATGCCAGGCAATGAGCAGTTCTTC.

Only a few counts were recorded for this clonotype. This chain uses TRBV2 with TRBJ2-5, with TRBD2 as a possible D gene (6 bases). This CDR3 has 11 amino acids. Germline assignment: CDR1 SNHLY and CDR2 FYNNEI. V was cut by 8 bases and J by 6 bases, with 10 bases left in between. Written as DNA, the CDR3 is TGTGCCAGCCAGCGCGGGAAGACCCAGTACTTC. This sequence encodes CASQRGKTQYF. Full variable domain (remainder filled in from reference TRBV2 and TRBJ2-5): EPEVTQTPSHQVTQMGQEVILRCVPISNHLYFYWYRQILGQKVEFLVSFYNNEISEKSEIFDDQFSVERPDGSNFTLKIRSTKLEDSAMYFCASQRGKTQYFGPGTRLLVL.

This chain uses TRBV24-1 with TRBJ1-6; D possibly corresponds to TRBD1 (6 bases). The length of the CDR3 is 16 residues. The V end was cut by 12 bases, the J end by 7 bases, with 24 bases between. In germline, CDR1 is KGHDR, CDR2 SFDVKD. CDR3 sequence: CAASRDIRARNSPLHF. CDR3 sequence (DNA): TGTGCCGCGAGCCGGGACATCAGGGCGAGAAATTCACCCCTCCACTTT.

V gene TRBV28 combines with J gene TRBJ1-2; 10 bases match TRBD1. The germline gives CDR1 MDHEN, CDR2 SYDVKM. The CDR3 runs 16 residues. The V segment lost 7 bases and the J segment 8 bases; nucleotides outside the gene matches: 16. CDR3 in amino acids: CASTSRRDRGINGYTF. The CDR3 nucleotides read TGTGCCAGCACCTCTCGGAGGGACAGGGGAATCAACGGCTACACCTTC.

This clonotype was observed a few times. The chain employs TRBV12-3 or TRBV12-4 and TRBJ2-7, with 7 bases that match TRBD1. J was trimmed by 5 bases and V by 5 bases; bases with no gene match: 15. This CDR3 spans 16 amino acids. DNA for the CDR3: TGTGCCAGCAGTGTCAACAGGGGTCGGGGTCCCCACGAGCAGTACTTC. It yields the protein CASSVNRGRGPHEQYF.

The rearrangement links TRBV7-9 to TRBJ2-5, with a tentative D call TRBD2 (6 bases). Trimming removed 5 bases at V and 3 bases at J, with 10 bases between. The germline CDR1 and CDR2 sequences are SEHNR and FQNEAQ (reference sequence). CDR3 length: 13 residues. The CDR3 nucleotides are TGTGCCAGCAGCCAAGCGGGTAAAGAGACCCAGTACTTC. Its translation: CASSQAGKETQYF.

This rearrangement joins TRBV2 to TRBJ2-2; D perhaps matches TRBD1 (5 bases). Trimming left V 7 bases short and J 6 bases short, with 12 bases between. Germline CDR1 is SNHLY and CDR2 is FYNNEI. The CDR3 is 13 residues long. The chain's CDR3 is CASTRQRSGELFF. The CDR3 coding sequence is TGTGCCAGCACCAGACAGAGATCCGGGGAGCTGTTTTTT. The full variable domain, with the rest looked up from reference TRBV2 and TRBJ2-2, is EPEVTQTPSHQVTQMGQEVILRCVPISNHLYFYWYRQILGQKVEFLVSFYNNEISEKSEIFDDQFSVERPDGSNFTLKIRSTKLEDSAMYFCASTRQRSGELFFGEGSRLTVL.

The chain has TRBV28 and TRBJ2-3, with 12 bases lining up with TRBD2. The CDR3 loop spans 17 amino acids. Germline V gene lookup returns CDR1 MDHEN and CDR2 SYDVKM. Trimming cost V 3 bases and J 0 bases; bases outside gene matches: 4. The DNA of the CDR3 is TGTGCCAGCAGTTTTGGACTAGCGGGAAGAAGCACAGATACGCAGTATTTT. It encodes CASSFGLAGRSTDTQYF.

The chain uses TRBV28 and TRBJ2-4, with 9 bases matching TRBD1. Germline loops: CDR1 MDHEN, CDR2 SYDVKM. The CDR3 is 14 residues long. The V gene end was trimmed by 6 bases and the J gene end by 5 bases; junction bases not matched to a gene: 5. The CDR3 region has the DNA TGTGCCAGCAGGGAGGGACAGGGCCAAAACATTCAGTACTTC. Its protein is CASREGQGQNIQYF.

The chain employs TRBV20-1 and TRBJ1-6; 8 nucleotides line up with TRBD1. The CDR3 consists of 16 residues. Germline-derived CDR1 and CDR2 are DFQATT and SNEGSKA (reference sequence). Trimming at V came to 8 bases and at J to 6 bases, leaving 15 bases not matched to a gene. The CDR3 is CSLTGAAMVGNSPLHF. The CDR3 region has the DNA TGCAGTCTGACAGGGGCCGCAATGGTCGGTAATTCACCCCTCCACTTT.

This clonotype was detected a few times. In DNA, the CDR3 is TGCAGTGCTAGTTTATCGACGGGGAATTCACCCCTCCACTTT. Amino acids: CSASLSTGNSPLHF. The chain has TRBV20-1 and TRBJ1-6; no firm D call. V was clipped by 3 bases and J by 7 bases, with 13 bases between them. Germline values: CDR1 DFQATT, CDR2 SNEGSKA (reference sequence). This CDR3 contains 14 residues.

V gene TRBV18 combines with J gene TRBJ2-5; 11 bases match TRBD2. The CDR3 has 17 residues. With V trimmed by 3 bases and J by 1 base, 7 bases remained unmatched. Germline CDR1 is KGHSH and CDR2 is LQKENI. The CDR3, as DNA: TGTGCCAGCTCACCCTCTGGGACTAGCGGTTCCCAAGAGACCCAGTACTTC. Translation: CASSPSGTSGSQETQYF.

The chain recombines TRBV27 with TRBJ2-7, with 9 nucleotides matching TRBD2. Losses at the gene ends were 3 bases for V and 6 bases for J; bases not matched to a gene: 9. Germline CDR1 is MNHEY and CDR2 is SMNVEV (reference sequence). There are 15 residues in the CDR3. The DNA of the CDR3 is TGTGCCAGCAGTTTGGAAATAGCGGGAGTAGGCGAGCAGTACTTC. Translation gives CASSLEIAGVGEQYF.

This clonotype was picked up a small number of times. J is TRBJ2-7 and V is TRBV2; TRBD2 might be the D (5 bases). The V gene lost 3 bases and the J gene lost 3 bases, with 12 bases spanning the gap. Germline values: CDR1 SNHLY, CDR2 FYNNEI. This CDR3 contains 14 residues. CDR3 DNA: TGTGCCAGCAGTGACCTAGCTTCAAACTACGAGCAGTACTTC. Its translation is CASSDLASNYEQYF.